The rows below give T cell receptor beta chains drawn from one sample of a study of blood T cell repertoires in COVID-19. The method was immunoSEQ multiplex PCR; TCRdb's version includes in-frame clones alone and lacks a portion of them. The data show roughly 230,000 clones, more than 65% seen once. Specimen: peripheral blood. Source of these receptors: an elderly woman with acute or convalescent COVID-19. Each CDR3 is given with its conserved first and last residue.

>TRBV6-4
CASSERSGGPNYGYTF
>TRBV29-1
CSVETGTGGHWAQHF
>TRBV6-1
CASSETWGGGNQPQHF
>TRBV19
CASRNKQGGYGYTF
>TRBV7-2
CASSGRGFATDQPQHF
>TRBV19
CASSPRLPGALSNQPQHF
>TRBV30
CAWSIRASGGRTVYEQYF
>TRBV4-2
CASSQDPRGDYEQYF
>TRBV30
CAWRSGTIRLWNTEAFF
>TRBV19
CASRRTGGNTIYF
>TRBV9
CASATGLEGYNEQFF
>TRBV10-3
CAISAGQGQPQHF
>TRBV5-1
CASSLDLAGLGEQFF
>TRBV10-3
CAISETGEPNEKLFF
>TRBV10-2
CASRTPGFWGNEQFF
>TRBV7-6
CASSLEANTGELFF
>TRBV18
CASSPATGLRTEAFF
>TRBV9
CASSVPGQGASGANVLTF
>TRBV7-9
CASSLSGRGTNTEAFF
>TRBV11-3
CASNAGQGVGGELFF
>TRBV15
CATSRSTNYGYTF
>TRBV11-2
CASSLERLYNEQFF
>TRBV18
CASSPFALAANTGELFF
>TRBV10-3
CAIKKTGNTEAFF
>TRBV6-5
CASQYIEDYGYTF
>TRBV5-1
CASQAEVAGGRDTQYF
>TRBV13
CASSFGDRISYNEQFF
>TRBV2
CASSYQRTFTYGYTF
>TRBV6-2/TRBV6-3
CASSYPQLLGPEAFF
>TRBV9
CASSVSGTTNTEAFF
>TRBV9
CASSEQGADTQYF
>TRBV5-1
CASSEEDYGYTF
>TRBV4-1
CASSDSRAESTDTQYF
>TRBV5-1
CASCGGRGGPYEQYF
>TRBV4-1
CASSQEPSGGHNTGELFF
>TRBV29-1
CSATGQGNTEAFF
>TRBV2
CASNSLLDQPQHF
>TRBV3-1/TRBV3-2
CASSSRTNYGYTF
>TRBV4-3
CASSQDRQENEKLFF
>TRBV3-1/TRBV3-2
CASSQTGISNQPQHF
>TRBV2
CASSRQGLAEKLFF
>TRBV27
CASSWALGETQYF
>TRBV7-9
CASSLTGGLNTEAFF
>TRBV3-1/TRBV3-2
CASSQVGRGRTEAFF
>TRBV11-3
CASSSRTGVNTEAFF
>TRBV19
CASSPLRSTDTQYF
>TRBV24-1
CATSDPGQTNEQFF
>TRBV6-5
CASGRGADGNTIYF
>TRBV6-2/TRBV6-3
CASSVAGGGGTQYF
>TRBV20-1
CSAFSSYEQYF
>TRBV5-4
CASSLQVTDTQYF
>TRBV5-6
CASSKPGTGEEKLFF
>TRBV6-2/TRBV6-3
CASSYAPEGATEAFF
>TRBV19
CASTDRAYSPLHF
>TRBV10-3
CAISEPGQGPYEQYF